This TCR beta chain was captured in a study of T cell repertoires in cytomegalovirus infection. Study summary: Indications of both CMV infection and matching HLA type were provided by public TCR beta signatures. Overall study results and limits: CMV-specific HLA-C-restricted TCR beta clonotypes dominated the ex vivo response. Cumulative frequency (of public TCR beta family members) identified carriers of CMV plus the relevant HLA.

With respect to this clonotype: The antigen is unknown.

MiXCR was run by TCRdb on the reads, yielding one entry per CDR3 protein. The sample yields some 350,000 distinct CDR3 sequences, roughly 18% seen once. The J segment lost 2 bases and the V segment lost 4 bases, leaving 26 bases of the junction unmatched. The CDR3 contains 22 residues. Germline CDR1 reads MGHRA; CDR2 reads YSYEKL. The rearrangement joins TRBV4-1 to TRBJ2-3; TRBD2 aligns across 8 bases. The specimen was PBMCs. This receptor was obtained from a human donor in good health (CMV status not recorded). Some clones in this sample may be carry-over from other donors' samples. CDR3 in amino acids: CASSRRFQASGSFVGATDTQYF. The CDR3 DNA sequence: TGCGCCAGCAGCCGAAGATTTCAGGCCAGCGGGAGTTTCGTGGGGGCCACAGATACGCAGTATTTT.